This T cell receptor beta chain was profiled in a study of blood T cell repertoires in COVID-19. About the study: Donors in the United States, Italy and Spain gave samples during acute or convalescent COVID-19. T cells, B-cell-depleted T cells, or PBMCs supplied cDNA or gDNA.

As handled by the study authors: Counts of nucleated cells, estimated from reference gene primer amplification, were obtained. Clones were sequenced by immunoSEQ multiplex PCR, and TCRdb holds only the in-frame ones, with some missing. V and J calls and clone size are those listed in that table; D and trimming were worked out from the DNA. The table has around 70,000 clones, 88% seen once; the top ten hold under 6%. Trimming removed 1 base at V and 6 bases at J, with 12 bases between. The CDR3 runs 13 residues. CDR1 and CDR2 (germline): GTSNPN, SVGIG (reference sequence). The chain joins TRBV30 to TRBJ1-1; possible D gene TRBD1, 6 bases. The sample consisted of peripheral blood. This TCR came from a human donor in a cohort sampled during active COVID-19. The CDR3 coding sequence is TGTGCCTGGAGTGGGGAACAGGGCGCTGAAGCTTTCTTT. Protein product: CAWSGEQGAEAFF. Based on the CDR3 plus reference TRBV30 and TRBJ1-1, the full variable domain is SQTIHQWPATLVQPVGSPLSLECTVEGTSNPNLYWYRQAAGRGLQLLFYSVGIGQISSEVPQNLSASRPQDRQFILSSKKLLLSDSGFYLCAWSGEQGAEAFFGQGTRLTVV.